This TCR beta chain was captured in a study of cytomegalovirus exposure and HLA in healthy donors. The primer mix had 60 Vbeta and 13 Jbeta primers. Clones were read by immunoSEQ multiplex PCR, and TCRdb kept only the in-frame ones, dropping some. The table shows about 96,000 clones, with under 85% occurring only once. Germline CDR1 is SNHLY and CDR2 is FYNNEI. The CDR3 covers 14 residues. V lost 4 bases, J lost 6 bases, and 6 bases stayed unmatched. This clonotype was obtained from a man aged 30 to 39 in good health and CMV-seronegative. The gene calls are TRBV2 and TRBJ1-5, with 7 bases matching TRBD1. The sample was PBMCs. The CDR3: CASSVRDSRQPQHF. The CDR3 DNA is TGTGCCAGCAGTGTTCGGGACAGTCGTCAGCCCCAGCATTTT. The full variable domain, completed using reference TRBV2 and TRBJ1-5, is EPEVTQTPSHQVTQMGQEVILRCVPISNHLYFYWYRQILGQKVEFLVSFYNNEISEKSEIFDDQFSVERPDGSNFTLKIRSTKLEDSAMYFCASSVRDSRQPQHFGDGTRLSIL.